This TCR beta chain was retrieved from a study of blood T cell repertoires in COVID-19. About the study: Sites across the United States, Italy and Spain contributed samples from acute and convalescent COVID-19. Sources were T cells, B-cell-depleted T cells, or PBMCs; the material itself was cDNA or gDNA.

Patients in Seattle were enrolled during active infection, then followed longitudinally. Authors' data handling: By means of reference gene primer amplification, nucleated cell counts were estimated. TCRdb keeps only in-frame clones here, not all; method: immunoSEQ multiplex PCR. V, J and clone size were drawn from that table, and D and trimming were deduced from the DNA. The sample lists roughly 410,000 clones; around nine tenths were seen once. This CDR3 is built from 14 residues. V was trimmed by 0 bases and J by 4 bases, leaving 9 bases between them. Germline V gives CDR1 SGHDT, CDR2 YYEEEE. The sequenced sample consisted of peripheral blood. This TCR was sampled from a woman in her 40s with COVID-19, enrolled during active disease. The chain carries TRBV5-6 and TRBJ2-3; no definite D call. DNA of the CDR3: TGTGCCAGCAGCTTGGGGGCTACGGCAGATACGCAGTATTTT. It encodes CASSLGATADTQYF.